The clone carrying this T cell receptor beta chain was recorded a few times. The antigen is not known. The data are from a study of blood T cells in healthy people across ages. Study results and limitations: It was held that diversity estimates obtained from one million T cells represented underestimates. Naive T cell percentage and TCR beta diversity correlated strongly.

V was shortened by 5 bases and J by 8 bases, with 15 bases between the two germline ends. This CDR3 comprises 13 residues. Per germline, CDR1 SEHNR and CDR2 FQNEAQ (reference sequence). It was with a sample-barcoded 5' primer and a J-beta primer mix that a second PCR of roughly 7 to 12 cycles was run. Samples each returned at least 3 million CDR3-containing paired-end reads. TCRdb reprocessed the 5' RACE reads via MiXCR and lists one record per CDR3 protein. The table shows hundreds of thousands of distinct CDR3 sequences, with approximately 40% occurring only once. Samples each had at least 5.5 micrograms of total RNA extracted.

V is TRBV7-9 and J is TRBJ1-2; D gene ambiguous. The material sequenced was blood. The origin of this receptor is a man older than 75 in good health. This CDR3 is CASSSDLKGGYTF. CDR3 nucleotide sequence: TGTGCCAGCAGCAGTGACCTTAAGGGAGGCTACACCTTC.